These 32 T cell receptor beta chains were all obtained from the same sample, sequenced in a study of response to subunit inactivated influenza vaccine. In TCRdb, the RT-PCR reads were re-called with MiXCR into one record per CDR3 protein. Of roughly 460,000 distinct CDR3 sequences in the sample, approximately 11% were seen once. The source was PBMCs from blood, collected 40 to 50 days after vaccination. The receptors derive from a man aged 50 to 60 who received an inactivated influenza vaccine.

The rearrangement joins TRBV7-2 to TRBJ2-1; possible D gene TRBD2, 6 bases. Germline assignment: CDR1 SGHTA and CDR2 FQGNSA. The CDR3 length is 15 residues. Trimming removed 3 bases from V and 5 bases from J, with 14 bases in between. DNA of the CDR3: TGTGCCAGCAGCTTGGGACTGCCTCCTCACAATGAGCAGTTCTTC. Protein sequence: CASSLGLPPHNEQFF.

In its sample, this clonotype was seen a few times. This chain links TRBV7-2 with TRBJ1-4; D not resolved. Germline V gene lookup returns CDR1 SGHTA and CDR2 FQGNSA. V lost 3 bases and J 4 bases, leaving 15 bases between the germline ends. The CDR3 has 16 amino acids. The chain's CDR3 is CASSLIPLFNNEKLFF. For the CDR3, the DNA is TGTGCCAGCAGCTTGATCCCCCTTTTTAATAATGAAAAACTGTTTTTT.

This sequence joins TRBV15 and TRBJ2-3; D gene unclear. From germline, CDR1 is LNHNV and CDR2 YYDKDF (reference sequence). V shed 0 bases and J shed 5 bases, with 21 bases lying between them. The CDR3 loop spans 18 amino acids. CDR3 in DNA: TGTGCCACCAGCAGAGATCCGCCTGGAGCGTTGACTGGAGATACGCAGTATTTT. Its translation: CATSRDPPGALTGDTQYF. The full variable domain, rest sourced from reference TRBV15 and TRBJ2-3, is DAMVIQNPRYQVTQFGKPVTLSCSQTLNHNVMYWYQQKSSQAPKLLFHYYDKDFNNEADTPDNFQSRRPNTSFCFLDIRSPGLGDTAMYLCATSRDPPGALTGDTQYFGPGTRLTVL.

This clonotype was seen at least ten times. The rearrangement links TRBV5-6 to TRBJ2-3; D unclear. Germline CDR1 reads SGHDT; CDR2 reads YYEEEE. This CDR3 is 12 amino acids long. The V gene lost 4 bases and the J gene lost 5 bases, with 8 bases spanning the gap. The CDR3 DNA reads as TGTGCCAGCAGCGTCCGGCGAGATACGCAGTATTTT. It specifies CASSVRRDTQYF.

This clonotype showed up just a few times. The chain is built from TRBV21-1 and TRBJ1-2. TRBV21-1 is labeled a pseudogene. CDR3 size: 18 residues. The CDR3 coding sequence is TGTGCCAGCAGCAAAACGACAAGTACCGGGACGGCTAACTATGGCTACACCTTC. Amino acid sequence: CASSKTTSTGTANYGYTF.

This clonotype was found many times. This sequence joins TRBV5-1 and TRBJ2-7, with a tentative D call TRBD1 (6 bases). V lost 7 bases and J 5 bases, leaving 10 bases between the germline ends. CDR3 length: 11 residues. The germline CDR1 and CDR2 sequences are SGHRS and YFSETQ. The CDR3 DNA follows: TGCGCCAGCGGAAACAGGGACGAGCAGTACTTC. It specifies CASGNRDEQYF.

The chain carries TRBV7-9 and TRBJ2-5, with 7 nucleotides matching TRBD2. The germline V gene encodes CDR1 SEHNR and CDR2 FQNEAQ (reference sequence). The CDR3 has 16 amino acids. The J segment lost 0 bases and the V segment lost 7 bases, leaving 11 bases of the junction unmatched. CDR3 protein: CASTLGTTHNQETQYF. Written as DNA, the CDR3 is TGTGCCAGCACCCTAGGGACTACCCATAACCAAGAGACCCAGTACTTC.

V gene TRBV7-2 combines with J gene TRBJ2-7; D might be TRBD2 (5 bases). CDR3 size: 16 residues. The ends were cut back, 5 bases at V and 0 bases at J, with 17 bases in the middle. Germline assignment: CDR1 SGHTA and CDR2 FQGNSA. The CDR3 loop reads CASSTGRTGSSYEQYF. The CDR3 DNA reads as TGTGCCAGCAGCACGGGCCGGACTGGGAGCTCCTACGAGCAGTACTTC.

The chain's CDR3 is CSARDLGRGETQYF. CDR3 DNA sequence: TGCAGTGCTAGAGATCTCGGGAGAGGGGAGACCCAGTACTTC. The rearrangement links TRBV20-1 to TRBJ2-5; D is perhaps TRBD2 (6 bases). The V end was cut by 0 bases, the J end by 5 bases, with 13 bases between. The CDR3 loop spans 14 amino acids. Germline CDR1 reads DFQATT; CDR2 reads SNEGSKA (reference sequence).

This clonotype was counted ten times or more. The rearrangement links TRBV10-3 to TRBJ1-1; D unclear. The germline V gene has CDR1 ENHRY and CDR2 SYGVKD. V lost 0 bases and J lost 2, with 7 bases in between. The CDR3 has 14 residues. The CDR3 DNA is TGTGCCATCAGTGAGTCGGGCAGTAACACTGAAGCTTTCTTT. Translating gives CAISESGSNTEAFF.

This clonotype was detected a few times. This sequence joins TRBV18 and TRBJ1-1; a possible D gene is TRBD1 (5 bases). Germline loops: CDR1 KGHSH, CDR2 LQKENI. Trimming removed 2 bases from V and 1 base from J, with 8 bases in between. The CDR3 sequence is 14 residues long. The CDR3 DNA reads TGTGCCAGCTCACCAGTCCAGGGGAACACTGAAGCTTTCTTT. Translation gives CASSPVQGNTEAFF.

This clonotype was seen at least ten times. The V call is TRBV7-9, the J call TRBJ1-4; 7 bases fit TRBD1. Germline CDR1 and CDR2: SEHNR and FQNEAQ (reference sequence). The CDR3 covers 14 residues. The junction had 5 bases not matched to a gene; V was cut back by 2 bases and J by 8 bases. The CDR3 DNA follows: TGTGCCAGCAGCTTAAGGCAGGGGGGCGAAAAACTGTTTTTT. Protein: CASSLRQGGEKLFF.

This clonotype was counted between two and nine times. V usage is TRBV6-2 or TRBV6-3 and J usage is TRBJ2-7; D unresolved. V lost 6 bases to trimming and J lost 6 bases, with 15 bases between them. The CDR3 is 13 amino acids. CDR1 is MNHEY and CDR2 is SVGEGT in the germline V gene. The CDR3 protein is CASSPVRVGEQYF. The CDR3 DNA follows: TGTGCCAGCAGCCCAGTTAGGGTTGGCGAGCAGTACTTC.

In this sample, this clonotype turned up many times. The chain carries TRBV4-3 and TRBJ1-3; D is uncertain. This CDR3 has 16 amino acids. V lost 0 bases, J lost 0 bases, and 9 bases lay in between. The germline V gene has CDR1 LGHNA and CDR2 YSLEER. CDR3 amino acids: CASSQDHSSSGNTIYF. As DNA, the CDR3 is TGCGCCAGCAGCCAAGATCACAGTAGCTCTGGAAACACCATATATTTT.

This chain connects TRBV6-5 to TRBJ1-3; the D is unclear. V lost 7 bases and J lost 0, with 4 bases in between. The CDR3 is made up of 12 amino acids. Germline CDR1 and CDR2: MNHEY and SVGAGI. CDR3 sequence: CASKSSGNTIYF. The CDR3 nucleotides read TGTGCCAGCAAGAGCTCTGGAAACACCATATATTTT.

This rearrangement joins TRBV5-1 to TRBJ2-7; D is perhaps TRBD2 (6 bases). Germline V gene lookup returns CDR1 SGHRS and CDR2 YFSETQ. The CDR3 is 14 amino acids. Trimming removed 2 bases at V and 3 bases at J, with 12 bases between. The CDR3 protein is CASSFPGRSYEQYF. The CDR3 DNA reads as TGCGCCAGCAGCTTTCCCGGGAGAAGCTACGAGCAGTACTTC. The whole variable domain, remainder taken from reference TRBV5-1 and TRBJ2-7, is KAGVTQTPRYLIKTRGQQVTLSCSPISGHRSVSWYQQTPGQGLQFLFEYFSETQRNKGNFPGRFSGRQFSNSRSEMNVSTLELGDSALYLCASSFPGRSYEQYFGPGTRLTVT.

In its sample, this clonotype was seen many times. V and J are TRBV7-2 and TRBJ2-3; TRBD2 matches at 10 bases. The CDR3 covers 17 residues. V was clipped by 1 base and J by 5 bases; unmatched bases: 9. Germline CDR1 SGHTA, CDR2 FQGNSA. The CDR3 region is CASSLGTAGGRLDTQYF. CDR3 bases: TGTGCCAGCAGCTTAGGAACAGCGGGGGGGCGGTTAGATACGCAGTATTTT.

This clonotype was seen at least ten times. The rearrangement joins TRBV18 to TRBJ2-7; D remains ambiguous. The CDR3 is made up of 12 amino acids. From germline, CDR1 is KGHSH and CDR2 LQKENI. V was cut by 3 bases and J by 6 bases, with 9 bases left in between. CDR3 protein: CASSPVLGEQYF. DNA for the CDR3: TGTGCCAGCTCACCCGTCCTAGGCGAGCAGTACTTC.

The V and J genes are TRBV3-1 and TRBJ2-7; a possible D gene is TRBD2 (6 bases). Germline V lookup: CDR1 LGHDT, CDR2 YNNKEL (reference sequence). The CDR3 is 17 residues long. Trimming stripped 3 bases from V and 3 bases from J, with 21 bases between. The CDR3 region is CASSHPSWGTSSYEQYF. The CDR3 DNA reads TGTGCCAGCAGCCATCCCTCCTGGGGTACTAGCAGCTACGAGCAGTACTTC.

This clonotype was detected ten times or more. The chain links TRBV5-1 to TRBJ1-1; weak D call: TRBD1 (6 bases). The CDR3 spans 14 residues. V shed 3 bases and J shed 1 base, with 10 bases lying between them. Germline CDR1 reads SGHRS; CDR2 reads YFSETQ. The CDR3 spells CASSWGGQNTEAFF. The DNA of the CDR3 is TGCGCCAGCAGCTGGGGGGGACAGAACACTGAAGCTTTCTTT.

CDR3 bases: TGTGCCAGCTCCGGGACAGGGGGAAGGATGAACATGAACACTGAAGCTTTCTTT. As protein: CASSGTGGRMNMNTEAFF. The V and J genes are TRBV6-1 and TRBJ1-1; TRBD1 matches at 11 bases. The CDR3 has 18 residues. Germline V lookup: CDR1 MNHNS, CDR2 SASEGT. The V segment lost 8 bases and the J segment 0 bases; nucleotides outside the gene matches: 14.

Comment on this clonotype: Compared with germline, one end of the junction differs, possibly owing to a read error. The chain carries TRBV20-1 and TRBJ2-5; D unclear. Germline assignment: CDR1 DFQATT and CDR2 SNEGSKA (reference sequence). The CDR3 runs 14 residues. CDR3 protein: CGAARGYPRETQYF. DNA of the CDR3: TGCGGTGCAGCACGTGGCTACCCGCGTGAGACCCAGTACTTC.

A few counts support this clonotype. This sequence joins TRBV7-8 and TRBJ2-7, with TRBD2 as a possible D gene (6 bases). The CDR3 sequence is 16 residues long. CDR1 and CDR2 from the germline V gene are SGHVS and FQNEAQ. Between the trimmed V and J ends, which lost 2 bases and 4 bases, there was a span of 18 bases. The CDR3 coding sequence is TGTGCCAGCAGCTTACGGTTGGGGGGAAGAAGATACGAGCAGTACTTC. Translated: CASSLRLGGRRYEQYF.

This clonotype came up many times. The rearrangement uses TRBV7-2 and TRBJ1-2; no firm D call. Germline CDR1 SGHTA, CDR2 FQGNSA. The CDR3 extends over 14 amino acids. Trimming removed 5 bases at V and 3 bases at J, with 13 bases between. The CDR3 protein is CASSPSRVDYGYTF. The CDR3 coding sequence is TGTGCCAGCAGCCCCTCGAGGGTGGACTATGGCTACACCTTC.

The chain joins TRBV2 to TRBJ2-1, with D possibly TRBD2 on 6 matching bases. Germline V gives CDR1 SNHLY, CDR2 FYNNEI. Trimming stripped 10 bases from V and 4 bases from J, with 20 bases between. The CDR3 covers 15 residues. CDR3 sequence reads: CAKKGRGAFYNEQFF. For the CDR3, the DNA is TGTGCCAAAAAAGGGCGGGGTGCCTTTTACAATGAGCAGTTCTTC.

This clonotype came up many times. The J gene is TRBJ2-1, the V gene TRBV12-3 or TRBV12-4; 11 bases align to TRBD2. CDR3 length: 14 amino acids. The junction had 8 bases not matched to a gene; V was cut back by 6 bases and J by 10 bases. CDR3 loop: CASRFSGGAREQFF. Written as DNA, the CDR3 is TGTGCCAGCAGGTTTAGCGGGGGGGCCAGGGAGCAGTTCTTC.

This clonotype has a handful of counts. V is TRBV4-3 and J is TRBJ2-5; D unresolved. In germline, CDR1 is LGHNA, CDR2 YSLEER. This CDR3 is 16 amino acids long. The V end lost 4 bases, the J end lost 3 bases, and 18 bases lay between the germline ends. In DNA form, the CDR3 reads TGCGCCAGCAGCCGTGAGATCGGCGCGGCTAAAGAGACCCAGTACTTC. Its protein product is CASSREIGAAKETQYF.

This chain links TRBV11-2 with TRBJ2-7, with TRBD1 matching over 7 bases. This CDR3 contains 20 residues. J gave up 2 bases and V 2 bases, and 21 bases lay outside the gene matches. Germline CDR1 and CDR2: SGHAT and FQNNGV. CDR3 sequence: CASSLWIPGTVPRSTYEQYF. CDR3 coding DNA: TGTGCCAGCAGCTTATGGATCCCAGGGACAGTCCCCCGTTCAACCTACGAGCAGTACTTC.

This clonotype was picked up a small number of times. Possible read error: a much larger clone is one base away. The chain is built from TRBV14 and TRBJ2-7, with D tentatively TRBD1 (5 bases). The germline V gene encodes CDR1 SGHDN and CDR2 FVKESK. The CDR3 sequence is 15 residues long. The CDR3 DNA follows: TGTGCCAGCGGCCAAATCTGGGGCCTCAGAGGCGAGCAGTACTTC. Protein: CASGQIWGLRGEQYF.

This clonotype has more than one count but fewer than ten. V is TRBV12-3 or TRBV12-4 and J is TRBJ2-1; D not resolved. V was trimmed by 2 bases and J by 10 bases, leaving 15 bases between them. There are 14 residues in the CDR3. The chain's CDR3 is CASSLSANRGEQFF. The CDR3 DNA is TGTGCCAGCAGTTTATCGGCCAATCGCGGCGAGCAGTTCTTC.

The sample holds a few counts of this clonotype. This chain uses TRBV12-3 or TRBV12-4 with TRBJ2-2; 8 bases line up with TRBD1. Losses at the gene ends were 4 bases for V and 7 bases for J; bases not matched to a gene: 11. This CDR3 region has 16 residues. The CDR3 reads CASSSPGGALIGELFF. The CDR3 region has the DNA TGTGCCAGCAGTTCCCCAGGGGGCGCTTTAATCGGGGAGCTGTTTTTT.

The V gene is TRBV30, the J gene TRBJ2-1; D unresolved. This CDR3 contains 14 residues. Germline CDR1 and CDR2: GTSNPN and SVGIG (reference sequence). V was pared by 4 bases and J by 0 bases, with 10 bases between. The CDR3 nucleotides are TGTGCCTGGAAACAGTGGAGCTCCTACAATGAGCAGTTCTTC. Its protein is CAWKQWSSYNEQFF.